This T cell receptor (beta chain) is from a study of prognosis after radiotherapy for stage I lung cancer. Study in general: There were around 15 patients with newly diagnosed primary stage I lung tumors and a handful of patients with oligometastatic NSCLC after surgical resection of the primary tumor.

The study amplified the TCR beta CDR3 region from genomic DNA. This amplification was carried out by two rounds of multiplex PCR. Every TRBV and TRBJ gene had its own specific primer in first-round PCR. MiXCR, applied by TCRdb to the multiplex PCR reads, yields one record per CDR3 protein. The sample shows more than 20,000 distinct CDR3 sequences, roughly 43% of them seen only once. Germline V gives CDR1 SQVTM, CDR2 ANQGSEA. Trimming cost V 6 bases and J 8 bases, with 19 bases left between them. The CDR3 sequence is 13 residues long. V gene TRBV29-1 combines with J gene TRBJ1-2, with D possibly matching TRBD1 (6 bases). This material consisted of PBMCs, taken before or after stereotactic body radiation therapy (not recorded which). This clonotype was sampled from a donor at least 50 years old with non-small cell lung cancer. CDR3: CSVKQGERGGYTF. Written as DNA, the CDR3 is TGCAGCGTAAAACAGGGAGAGCGTGGGGGCTACACCTTC.